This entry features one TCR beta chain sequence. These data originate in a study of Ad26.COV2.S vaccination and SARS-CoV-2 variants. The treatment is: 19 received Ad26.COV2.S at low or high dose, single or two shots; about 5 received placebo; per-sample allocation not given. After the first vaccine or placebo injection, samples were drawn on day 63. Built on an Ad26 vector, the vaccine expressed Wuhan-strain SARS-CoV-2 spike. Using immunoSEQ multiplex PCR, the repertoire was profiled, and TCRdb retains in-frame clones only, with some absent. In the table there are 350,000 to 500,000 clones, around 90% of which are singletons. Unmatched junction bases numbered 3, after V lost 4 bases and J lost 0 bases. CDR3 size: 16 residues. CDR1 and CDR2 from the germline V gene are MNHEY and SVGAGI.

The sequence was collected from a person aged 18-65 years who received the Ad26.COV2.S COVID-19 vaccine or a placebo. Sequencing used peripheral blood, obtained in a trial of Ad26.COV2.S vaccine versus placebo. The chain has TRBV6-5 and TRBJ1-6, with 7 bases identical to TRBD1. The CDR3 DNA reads TGTGCCAGCAGTTCCCGGGACAGCTCCTATAATTCACCCCTCCACTTT. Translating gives CASSSRDSSYNSPLHF.